The present TCR beta chain was sequenced within a study of spatial heterogeneity in lung cancer. Across the study: The study observed each unique TCR and UMI combination more than ten times on average in raw reads.

The germline CDR1 and CDR2 sequences are SGHTA and FQGNSA. V trimming: 1 base; J trimming: 7 bases; junction bases outside the gene matches: 8. This CDR3 has 16 amino acids. TCRdb re-called the 5' RACE reads with MiXCR, one entry per CDR3 protein. The data show over 45,000 distinct CDR3 sequences, roughly 5% seen once. Time point in this sample: sample taken at primary tumor resection. Unsorted samples of tumor, nontumor lung or frozen PBMC had their whole RNA sequenced. Donors were roughly 72 untreated early-stage non-small cell lung cancer patients. The input for sequencing was PBMCs, taken at surgery. The chain uses TRBV7-2 and TRBJ2-5; 11 bases line up with TRBD2. The clonotype originates from a male donor with early-stage non-small cell lung cancer. CDR3 DNA sequence: TGTGCCAGCAGCTTAGAGACTAGCGGGATACGGGGGACCCAGTACTTC. It encodes CASSLETSGIRGTQYF.